This TCR beta chain was sequenced in a study of T-cell reconstitution after alpha-beta-depleted transplantation in children. Study observations and caveats: A year post-transplant, T-cell counts and diversity derived mostly from newly produced T cells. Alpha-beta T cells about two months after transplant reportedly derived from several hundred expanded graft clones. Day-60 TCRbeta diversity that was high in some patients was derived from surviving recipient T cells and thymic progenitors.

In the case of this clonotype: Its target is unknown.

Germline V gives CDR1 ENHRY, CDR2 SYGVKD. Trimming took 6 bases from V and 2 from J; bases not matched to a gene: 5. The CDR3 is made up of 15 amino acids. Preparation of the TCRbeta library involved a method that used unique molecular identifiers. TCRdb re-analysed the PCR reads in MiXCR, keeping a single row per CDR3 protein. The sample lists hundreds of thousands of distinct CDR3 sequences; roughly 17% were seen once. Sequencing used PBMCs, mostly from graft donor cells, obtained 360 days after TCRalphabeta/CD19-depleted stem cell transplant. The chain combines TRBV10-3 with TRBJ2-5; 11 bases line up with TRBD1. The sequence derives from a boy less than two years old who had a stem cell transplant for Wiskott-Aldrich syndrome, so the T cells may come from the graft donor. The CDR3: CAIRARDRGQETQYF. The CDR3 nucleotides read TGTGCCATCAGAGCCCGGGACAGGGGGCAAGAGACCCAGTACTTC.